This section outlines one T cell receptor beta chain sequence together with its context. Using immunoSEQ multiplex PCR, the repertoire was profiled, and TCRdb retains in-frame clones only, with some absent. Of about 56,000 clones in the sample, about 90% were seen once. This specimen comes from a study of CD4 T cells in relation to SARS-CoV-2 and coronaviruses. The sequenced material came from naive CD4+ T cells from PBMCs. Sample subset: naive CD4+ T cells isolated by negative enrichment. The sequence derives from an adult with COVID-19.

The CDR3 sequence: CATRDRGRQETQYF. The CDR3 nucleotides are TGTGCCACCAGGGACAGGGGACGTCAAGAGACCCAGTACTTC. The rearrangement uses TRBV19 and TRBJ2-5; 10 nucleotides agree with TRBD1. V shed 10 bases, J shed 2 bases, and the junction held 7 bases outside the gene matches. CDR1 is LNHDA, CDR2 SQIVND, per germline (reference sequence). The CDR3 is 14 amino acids. Supplemented by reference TRBV19 and TRBJ2-5, the full variable domain reads DGGITQSPKYLFRKEGQNVTLSCEQNLNHDAMYWYRQDPGQGLRLIYYSQIVNDFQKGDIAEGYSVSREKKESFPLTVTSAQKNPTAFYLCATRDRGRQETQYFGPGTRLLVL.